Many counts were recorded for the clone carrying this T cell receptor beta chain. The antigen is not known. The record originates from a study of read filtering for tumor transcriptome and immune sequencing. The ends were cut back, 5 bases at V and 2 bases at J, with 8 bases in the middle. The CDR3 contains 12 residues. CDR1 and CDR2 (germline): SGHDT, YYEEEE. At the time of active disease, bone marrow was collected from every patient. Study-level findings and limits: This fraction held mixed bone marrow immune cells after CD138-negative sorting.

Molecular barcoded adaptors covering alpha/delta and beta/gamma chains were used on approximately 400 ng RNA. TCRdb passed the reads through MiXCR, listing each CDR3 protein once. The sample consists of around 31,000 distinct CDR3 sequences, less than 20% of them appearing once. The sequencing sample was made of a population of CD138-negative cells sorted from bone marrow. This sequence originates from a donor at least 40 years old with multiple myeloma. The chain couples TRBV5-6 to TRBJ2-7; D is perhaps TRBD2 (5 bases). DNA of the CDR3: TGTGCCAGCAGTCTCGGGACCTACGAGCAGTACTTC. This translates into CASSLGTYEQYF.